These 12 T cell receptor beta chains share one sample of origin, sequenced in a study of OX40 agonist ivuxolimab in advanced cancers. TCRdb's copy holds only in-frame clones and misses some; the assay was immunoSEQ multiplex PCR. The table records roughly 76,000 clones, roughly 88% of them present only once. This specimen was CD4+ or CD8+ T cells sorted from blood, taken in a trial of the OX40 agonist ivuxolimab. The receptors here all came from an adult with an advanced solid tumor such as melanoma, head and neck, liver or kidney cancer.

The gene calls are TRBV7-2 and TRBJ1-1, with D perhaps matching TRBD1 (5 bases). V gave up 5 bases and J gave up 0 bases, with 13 bases separating them. From germline, CDR1 is SGHTA and CDR2 FQGNSA. This CDR3 is 15 amino acids long. CDR3 nucleotides: TGTGCCAGCAGCCCGAGGGGCAGTTTGAACACTGAAGCTTTCTTT. This sequence encodes CASSPRGSLNTEAFF.

The chain couples TRBV5-1 to TRBJ2-7, with a possible D match to TRBD2 (5 bases). Trimming took off 4 bases at V and 0 bases at J, with 11 bases between the two ends. Germline assignment: CDR1 SGHRS and CDR2 YFSETQ. The CDR3 is 14 residues long. This CDR3 is CASSVQRSSYEQYF. CDR3 coding DNA: TGCGCCAGCAGCGTACAGCGGAGCTCCTACGAGCAGTACTTC.

CDR3: CASSERGKGDSPLHF. CDR3 nucleotide sequence: TGTGCCAGCAGTGAAAGGGGAAAGGGGGATTCACCCCTCCACTTT. The gene calls are TRBV6-1 and TRBJ1-6; D may be TRBD1 (6 bases). Germline V gives CDR1 MNHNS, CDR2 SASEGT. The germline V and J ends were trimmed by 2 bases and 8 bases, with 13 bases remaining between them. The CDR3 runs 15 residues.

J is TRBJ1-6 and V is TRBV18; possible D gene TRBD1, 6 bases. The V end lost 2 bases, the J end lost 5 bases, and 13 bases lay between the germline ends. Germline V gives CDR1 KGHSH, CDR2 LQKENI. This CDR3 has 16 residues. The CDR3 loop reads CASSPTPGQHNSPLHF. The CDR3 coding sequence is TGTGCCAGCTCACCAACACCTGGACAGCATAATTCACCCCTCCACTTT.

The rearrangement uses TRBV11-2 and TRBJ1-6; no definite D call. Germline V CDR1 and CDR2: SGHAT, FQNNGV. The CDR3 has 11 amino acids. Trimming removed 4 bases from V and 15 bases from J, with 10 bases in between. CDR3 in amino acids: CASSSLGFLHF. The CDR3 nucleotides read TGTGCCAGCAGCTCCCTAGGGTTCCTCCACTTT.

The rearrangement links TRBV6-1 to TRBJ2-6, with D tentatively TRBD1 (7 bases). The germline V and J ends were trimmed by 4 bases and 1 base, with 11 bases remaining between them. The CDR3 runs 16 residues. Germline CDR1 and CDR2: MNHNS and SASEGT. This CDR3 reads CASSAQGGSGANVLTF. The CDR3 nucleotides read TGTGCCAGCAGTGCTCAGGGGGGATCTGGGGCCAACGTCCTGACTTTC.

The chain recombines TRBV11-2 with TRBJ1-1; the D is unclear. V gave up 5 bases and J gave up 3 bases, with 10 bases separating them. This CDR3 is built from 13 residues. CDR1 and CDR2 (germline): SGHAT, FQNNGV. CDR3 sequence: CASSPSGDTEAFF. CDR3 coding DNA: TGTGCCAGCAGCCCGTCGGGAGACACTGAAGCTTTCTTT. Based on the CDR3 plus reference TRBV11-2 and TRBJ1-1, the full variable domain is EAGVAQSPRYKIIEKRQSVAFWCNPISGHATLYWYQQILGQGPKLLIQFQNNGVVDDSQLPKDRFSAERLKGVDSTLKIQPAKLEDSAVYLCASSPSGDTEAFFGQGTRLTVV.

The chain is built from TRBV10-3 and TRBJ1-2; 7 bases line up with TRBD1. The CDR3 covers 13 residues. From germline, CDR1 is ENHRY and CDR2 SYGVKD. V dropped 4 bases and J dropped 8; count of bases not matched to a gene: 7. The CDR3 sequence: CAISGGDSGGYTF. As DNA, the CDR3 is TGTGCCATCAGTGGGGGGGACAGCGGCGGCTACACCTTC.

V usage is TRBV5-6 and J usage is TRBJ2-5, with a weak D call TRBD1 (5 bases). Germline assignment: CDR1 SGHDT and CDR2 YYEEEE. The CDR3 is 14 amino acids. Trimming took off 1 base at V and 1 base at J, with 8 bases between the two ends. CDR3 region: CASSLPTVQETQYF. The CDR3 DNA reads TGTGCCAGCAGCTTGCCGACAGTCCAAGAGACCCAGTACTTC.

CDR3 amino acids: CASSFLTPSWRYEQYF. Here the CDR3 DNA reads TGCGCCAGCAGCTTTCTAACCCCGTCCTGGCGCTACGAGCAGTACTTC. The chain links TRBV5-1 to TRBJ2-7; the D is unclear. The germline V and J ends were trimmed by 2 bases and 3 bases, with 18 bases remaining between them. Per germline, CDR1 SGHRS and CDR2 YFSETQ. This CDR3 contains 16 residues.

The chain has TRBV6-6 and TRBJ2-7; D may be TRBD1 (6 bases). With 6 bases removed from V and 5 bases from J, the gap between germline ends came to 14 bases. The CDR3 loop spans 13 amino acids. Germline V gene lookup returns CDR1 MNHNY and CDR2 SVGAGI (reference sequence). As DNA, the CDR3 is TGTGCCAGCAGCCTCGACAGGTTCCACGAGCAGTACTTC. Residues: CASSLDRFHEQYF.

This clone was recorded once. The chain links TRBV6-5 to TRBJ2-2; D remains unclear. Trimming removed 6 bases from V and 1 base from J, with 9 bases in between. Germline-derived CDR1 and CDR2 are MNHEY and SVGAGI. The CDR3 is 14 residues long. As DNA, the CDR3 is TGTGCCAGCAGAAGGACGGTGAACACCGGGGAGCTGTTTTTT. This sequence encodes CASRRTVNTGELFF.